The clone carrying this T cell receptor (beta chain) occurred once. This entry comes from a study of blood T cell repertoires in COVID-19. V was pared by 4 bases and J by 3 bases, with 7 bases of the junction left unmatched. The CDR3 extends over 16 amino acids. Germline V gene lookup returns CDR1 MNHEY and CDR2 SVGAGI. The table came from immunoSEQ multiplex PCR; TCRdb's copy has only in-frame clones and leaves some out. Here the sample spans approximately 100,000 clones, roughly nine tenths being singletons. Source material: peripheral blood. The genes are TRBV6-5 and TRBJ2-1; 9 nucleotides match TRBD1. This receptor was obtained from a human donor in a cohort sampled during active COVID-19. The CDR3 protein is CASSFQQGAHYNEQFF. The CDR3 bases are TGTGCCAGCAGTTTCCAACAGGGGGCCCACTACAATGAGCAGTTCTTC.